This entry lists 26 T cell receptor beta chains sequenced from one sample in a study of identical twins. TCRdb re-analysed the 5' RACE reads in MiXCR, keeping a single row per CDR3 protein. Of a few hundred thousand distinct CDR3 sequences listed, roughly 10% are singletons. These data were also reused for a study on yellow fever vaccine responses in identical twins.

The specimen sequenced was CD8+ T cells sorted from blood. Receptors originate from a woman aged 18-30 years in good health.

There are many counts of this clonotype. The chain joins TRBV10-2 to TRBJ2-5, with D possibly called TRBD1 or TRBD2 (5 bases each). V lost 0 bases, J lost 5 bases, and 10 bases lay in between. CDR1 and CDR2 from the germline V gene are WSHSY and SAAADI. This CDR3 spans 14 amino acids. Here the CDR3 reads CASSESWGWETQYF. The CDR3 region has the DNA TGCGCCAGCAGTGAGTCGTGGGGGTGGGAGACCCAGTACTTC.

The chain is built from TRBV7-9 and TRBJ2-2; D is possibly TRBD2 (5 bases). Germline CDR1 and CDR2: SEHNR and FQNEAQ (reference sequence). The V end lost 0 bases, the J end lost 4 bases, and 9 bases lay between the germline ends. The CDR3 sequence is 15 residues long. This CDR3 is CASSLAGGSTGELFF. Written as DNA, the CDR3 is TGTGCCAGCAGCTTAGCAGGAGGTAGCACCGGGGAGCTGTTTTTT. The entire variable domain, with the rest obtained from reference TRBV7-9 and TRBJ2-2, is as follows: DTGVSQNPRHKITKRGQNVTFRCDPISEHNRLYWYRQTLGQGPEFLTYFQNEAQLEKSRLLSDRFSAERPKGSFSTLEIQRTEQGDSAMYLCASSLAGGSTGELFFGEGSRLTVL.

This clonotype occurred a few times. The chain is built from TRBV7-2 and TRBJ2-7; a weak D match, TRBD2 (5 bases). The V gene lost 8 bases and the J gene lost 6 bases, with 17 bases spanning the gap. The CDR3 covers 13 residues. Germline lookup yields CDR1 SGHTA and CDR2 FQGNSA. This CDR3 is CASLRGLDGEQYF. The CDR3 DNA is TGTGCCAGCTTGCGCGGGCTAGATGGCGAGCAGTACTTC.

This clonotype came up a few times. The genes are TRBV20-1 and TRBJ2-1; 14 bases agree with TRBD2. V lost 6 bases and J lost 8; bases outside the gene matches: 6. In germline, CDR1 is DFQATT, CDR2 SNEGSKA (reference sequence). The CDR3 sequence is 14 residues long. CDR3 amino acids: CSASGLAGVYEQFF. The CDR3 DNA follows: TGCAGTGCCTCGGGACTAGCGGGAGTGTATGAGCAGTTCTTC.

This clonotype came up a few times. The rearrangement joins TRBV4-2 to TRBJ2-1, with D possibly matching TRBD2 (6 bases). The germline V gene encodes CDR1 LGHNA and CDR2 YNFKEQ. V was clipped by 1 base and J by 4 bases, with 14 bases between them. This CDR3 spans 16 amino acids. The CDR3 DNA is TGTGCCAGCAGCCAAGGCGGTAGCGGAGGGTACAATGAGCAGTTCTTC. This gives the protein CASSQGGSGGYNEQFF.

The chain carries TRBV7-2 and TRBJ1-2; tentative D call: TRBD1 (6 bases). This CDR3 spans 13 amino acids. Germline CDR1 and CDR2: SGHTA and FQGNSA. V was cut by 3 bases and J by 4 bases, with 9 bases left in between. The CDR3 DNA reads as TGTGCCAGCAGCTTGGACAGAATCTATGGCTACACCTTC. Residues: CASSLDRIYGYTF.

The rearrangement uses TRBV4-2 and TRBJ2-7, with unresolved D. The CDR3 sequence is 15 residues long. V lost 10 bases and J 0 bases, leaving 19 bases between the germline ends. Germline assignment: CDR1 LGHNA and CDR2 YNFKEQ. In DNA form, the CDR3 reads TGTGCCATCGGCCCCGGGCCCCTCTGCTCCTACGAGCAGTACTTC. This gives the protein CAIGPGPLCSYEQYF.

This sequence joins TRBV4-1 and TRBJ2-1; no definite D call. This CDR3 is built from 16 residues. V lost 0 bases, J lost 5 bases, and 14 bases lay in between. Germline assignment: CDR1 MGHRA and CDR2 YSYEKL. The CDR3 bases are TGCGCCAGCAGCCAAGATTTCTCACTACCAGACAATGAGCAGTTCTTC. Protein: CASSQDFSLPDNEQFF.

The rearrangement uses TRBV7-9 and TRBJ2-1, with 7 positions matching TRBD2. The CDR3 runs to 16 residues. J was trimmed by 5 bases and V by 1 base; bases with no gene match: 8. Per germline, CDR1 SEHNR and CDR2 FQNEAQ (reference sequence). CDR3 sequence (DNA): TGTGCCAGCAGCTTAGTTCCAGCGGGGACTAACAATGAGCAGTTCTTC. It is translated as CASSLVPAGTNNEQFF.

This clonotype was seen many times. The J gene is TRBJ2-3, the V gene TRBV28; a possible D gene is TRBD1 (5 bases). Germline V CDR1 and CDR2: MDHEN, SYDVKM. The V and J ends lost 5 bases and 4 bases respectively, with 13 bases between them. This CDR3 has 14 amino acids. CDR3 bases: TGTGCCAGCAGTCAGTCCTCAGGGCCAGATACGCAGTATTTT. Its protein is CASSQSSGPDTQYF.

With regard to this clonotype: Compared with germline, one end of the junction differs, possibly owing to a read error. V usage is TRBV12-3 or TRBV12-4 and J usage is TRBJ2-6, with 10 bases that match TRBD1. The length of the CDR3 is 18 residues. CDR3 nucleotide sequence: TGTGCCATCAGTTACCGGGACAGGGGTCTCTCTGGGGCCAACGTCCTGACTTTC. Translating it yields CAISYRDRGLSGANVLTF.

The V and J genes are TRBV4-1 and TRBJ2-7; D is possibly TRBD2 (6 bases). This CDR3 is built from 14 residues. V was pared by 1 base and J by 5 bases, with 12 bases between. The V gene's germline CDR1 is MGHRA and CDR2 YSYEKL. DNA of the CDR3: TGCGCCAGCAGCCAAGTTCGGGGACTGGACGAGCAGTACTTC. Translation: CASSQVRGLDEQYF.

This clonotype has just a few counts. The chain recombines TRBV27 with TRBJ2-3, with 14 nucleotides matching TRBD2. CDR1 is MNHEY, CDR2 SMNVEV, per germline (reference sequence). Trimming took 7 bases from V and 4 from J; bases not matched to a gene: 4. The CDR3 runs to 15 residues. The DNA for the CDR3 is TGTGCCAGCACCGGGACTAGCGGGAGATCAGATACGCAGTATTTT. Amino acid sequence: CASTGTSGRSDTQYF.

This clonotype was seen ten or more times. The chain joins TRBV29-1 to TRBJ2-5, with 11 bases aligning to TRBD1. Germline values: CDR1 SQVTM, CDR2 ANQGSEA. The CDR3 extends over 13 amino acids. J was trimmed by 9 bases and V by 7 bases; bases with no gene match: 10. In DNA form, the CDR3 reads TGCAGCGCCGGAGGAGGGACAGGGGGGGCCCAGTACTTC. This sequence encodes CSAGGGTGGAQYF.

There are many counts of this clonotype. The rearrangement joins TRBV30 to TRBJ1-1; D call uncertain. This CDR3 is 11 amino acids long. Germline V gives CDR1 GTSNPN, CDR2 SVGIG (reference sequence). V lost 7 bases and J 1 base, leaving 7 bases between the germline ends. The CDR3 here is CASEENTEAFF. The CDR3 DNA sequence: TGTGCCTCCGAGGAGAACACTGAAGCTTTCTTT.

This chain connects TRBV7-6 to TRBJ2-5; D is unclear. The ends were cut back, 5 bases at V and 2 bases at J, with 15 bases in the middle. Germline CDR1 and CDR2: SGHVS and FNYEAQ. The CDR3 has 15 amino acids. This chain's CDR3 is CASSHQPRVQETQYF. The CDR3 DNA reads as TGTGCCAGCAGCCACCAACCTAGGGTACAAGAGACCCAGTACTTC. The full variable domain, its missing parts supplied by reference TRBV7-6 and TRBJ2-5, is GAGVSQSPRYKVTKRGQDVALRCDPISGHVSLYWYRQALGQGPEFLTYFNYEAQQDKSGLPNDRFSAERPEGSISTLTIQRTEQRDSAMYRCASSHQPRVQETQYFGPGTRLLVL.

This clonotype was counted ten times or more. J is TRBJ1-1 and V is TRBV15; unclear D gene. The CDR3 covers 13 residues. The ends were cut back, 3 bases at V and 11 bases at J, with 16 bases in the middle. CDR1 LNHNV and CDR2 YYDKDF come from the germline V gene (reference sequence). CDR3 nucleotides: TGTGCCACCAGCAGTTTATGGGTCGGGGAGGCTTTCTTT. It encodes CATSSLWVGEAFF.

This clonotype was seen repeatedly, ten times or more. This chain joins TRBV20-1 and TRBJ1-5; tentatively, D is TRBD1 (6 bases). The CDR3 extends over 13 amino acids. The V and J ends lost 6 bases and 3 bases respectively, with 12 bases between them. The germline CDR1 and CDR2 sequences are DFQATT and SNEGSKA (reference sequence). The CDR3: CSAQQGFNQPQHF. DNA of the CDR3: TGCAGTGCCCAACAGGGTTTCAATCAGCCCCAGCATTTT.

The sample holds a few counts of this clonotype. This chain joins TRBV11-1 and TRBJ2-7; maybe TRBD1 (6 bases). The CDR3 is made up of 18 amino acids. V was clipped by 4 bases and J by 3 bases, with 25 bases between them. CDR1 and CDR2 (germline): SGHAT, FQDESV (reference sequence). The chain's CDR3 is CASSSTDGRRGVFYEQYF. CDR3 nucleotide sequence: TGTGCCAGCAGCTCCACTGACGGGCGCAGGGGTGTTTTCTACGAGCAGTACTTC.

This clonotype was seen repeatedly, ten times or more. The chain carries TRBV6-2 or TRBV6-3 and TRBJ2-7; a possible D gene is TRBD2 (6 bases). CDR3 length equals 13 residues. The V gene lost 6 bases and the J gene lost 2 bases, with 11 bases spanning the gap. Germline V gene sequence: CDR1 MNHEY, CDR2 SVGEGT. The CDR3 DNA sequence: TGTGCCAGCAGGGCCCCGGGGGCCTACGAGCAGTACTTC. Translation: CASRAPGAYEQYF.

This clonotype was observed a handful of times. The CDR3 DNA follows: TGTGCCAGCAGTTCACAGGGGTTAGATACGCAGTATTTT. Translating gives CASSSQGLDTQYF. The V and J genes are TRBV27 and TRBJ2-3; 7 nucleotides align to TRBD1. The CDR3 contains 13 residues. J lost 5 bases, V lost 4 bases, and 3 bases had no gene match. CDR1 is MNHEY, CDR2 SMNVEV, per germline (reference sequence).

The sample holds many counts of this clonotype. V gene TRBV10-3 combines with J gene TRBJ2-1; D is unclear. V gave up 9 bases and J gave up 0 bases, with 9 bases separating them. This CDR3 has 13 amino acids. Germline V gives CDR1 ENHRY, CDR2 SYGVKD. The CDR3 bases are TGTGCCATGGCACCGAGCTCCTACAATGAGCAGTTCTTC. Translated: CAMAPSSYNEQFF.

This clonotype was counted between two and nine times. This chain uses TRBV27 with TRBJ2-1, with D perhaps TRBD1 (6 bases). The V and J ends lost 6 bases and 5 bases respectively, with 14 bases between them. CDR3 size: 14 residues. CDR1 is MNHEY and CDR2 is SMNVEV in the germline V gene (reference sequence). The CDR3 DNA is TGTGCCAGCAGGGAATCAGGGGTAAACAATGAGCAGTTCTTC. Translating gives CASRESGVNNEQFF.

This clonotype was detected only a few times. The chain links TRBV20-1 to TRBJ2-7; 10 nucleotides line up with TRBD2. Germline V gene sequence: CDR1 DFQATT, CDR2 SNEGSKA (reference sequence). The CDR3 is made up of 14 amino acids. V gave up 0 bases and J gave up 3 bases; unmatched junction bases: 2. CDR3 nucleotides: TGCAGTGCTAGAGATGGACTAGCGGTCTACGAGCAGTACTTC. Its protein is CSARDGLAVYEQYF.

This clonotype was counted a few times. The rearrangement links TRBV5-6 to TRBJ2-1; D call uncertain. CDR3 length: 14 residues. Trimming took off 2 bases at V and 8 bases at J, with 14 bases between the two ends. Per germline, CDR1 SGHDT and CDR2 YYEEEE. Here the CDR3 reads CASSLGVGIDEQFF. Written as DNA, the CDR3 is TGTGCCAGCAGCTTAGGAGTGGGAATCGATGAGCAGTTCTTC.

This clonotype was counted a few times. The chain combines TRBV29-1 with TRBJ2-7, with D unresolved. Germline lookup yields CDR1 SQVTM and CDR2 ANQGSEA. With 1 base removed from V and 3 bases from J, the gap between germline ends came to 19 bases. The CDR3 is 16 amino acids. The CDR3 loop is CSVEVGIGRAYYEQYF. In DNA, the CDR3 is TGCAGCGTTGAAGTAGGGATCGGTAGGGCTTACTACGAGCAGTACTTC.